This TCR beta chain derives from a study of CD8+ T cells in alopecia areata. Study as a whole: Treated patients swallowed 5 to 10 mg of oral tofacitinib twice daily. Whole-study findings and limits: Scalp samples also yield sequences from resident alphabeta T cells of normal skin.

Notes on this clone: Its antigen is not identified.

Extracted RNA was reverse transcribed into cDNA, the sequencing template. Produced via immunoSEQ multiplex PCR; TCRdb's table is partial and in-frame only. This table has around 270,000 clones, more than 45% appearing once. Germline CDR1 reads MDHEN; CDR2 reads SYDVKM. The CDR3 is made up of 13 amino acids. J was trimmed by 2 bases and V by 10 bases; bases with no gene match: 6. The sample's treatment: oral pan-JAK inhibitor, 5-10 mg twice daily. The source was CD4+ T cells sorted from blood, collected at week 24, from a patient treated with tofacitinib. This clonotype was obtained from a human donor with alopecia areata. V usage is TRBV28 and J usage is TRBJ2-5; 8 bases map to TRBD1. CDR3 sequence reads: CAIRGQGQETQYF. CDR3 nucleotides: TGTGCCATCAGGGGGCAGGGACAAGAGACCCAGTACTTC.